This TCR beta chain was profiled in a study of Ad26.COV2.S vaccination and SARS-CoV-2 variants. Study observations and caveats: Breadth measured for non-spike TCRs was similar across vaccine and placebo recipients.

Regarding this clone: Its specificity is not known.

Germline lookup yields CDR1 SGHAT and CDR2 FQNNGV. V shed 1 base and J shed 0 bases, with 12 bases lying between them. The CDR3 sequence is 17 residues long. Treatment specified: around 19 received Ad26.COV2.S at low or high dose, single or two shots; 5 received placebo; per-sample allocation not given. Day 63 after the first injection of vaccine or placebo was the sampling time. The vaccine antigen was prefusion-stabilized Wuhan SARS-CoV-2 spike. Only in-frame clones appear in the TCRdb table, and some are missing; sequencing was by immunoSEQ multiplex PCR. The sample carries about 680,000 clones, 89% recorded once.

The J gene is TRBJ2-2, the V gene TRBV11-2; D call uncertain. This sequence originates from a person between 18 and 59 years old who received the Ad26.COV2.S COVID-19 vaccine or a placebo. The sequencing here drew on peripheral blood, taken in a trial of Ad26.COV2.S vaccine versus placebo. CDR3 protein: CASSLVYAVPNTGELFF. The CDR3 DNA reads TGTGCCAGCAGCTTAGTCTATGCAGTACCGAACACCGGGGAGCTGTTTTTT. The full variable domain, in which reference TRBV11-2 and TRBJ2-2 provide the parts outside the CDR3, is EAGVAQSPRYKIIEKRQSVAFWCNPISGHATLYWYQQILGQGPKLLIQFQNNGVVDDSQLPKDRFSAERLKGVDSTLKIQPAKLEDSAVYLCASSLVYAVPNTGELFFGEGSRLTVL.